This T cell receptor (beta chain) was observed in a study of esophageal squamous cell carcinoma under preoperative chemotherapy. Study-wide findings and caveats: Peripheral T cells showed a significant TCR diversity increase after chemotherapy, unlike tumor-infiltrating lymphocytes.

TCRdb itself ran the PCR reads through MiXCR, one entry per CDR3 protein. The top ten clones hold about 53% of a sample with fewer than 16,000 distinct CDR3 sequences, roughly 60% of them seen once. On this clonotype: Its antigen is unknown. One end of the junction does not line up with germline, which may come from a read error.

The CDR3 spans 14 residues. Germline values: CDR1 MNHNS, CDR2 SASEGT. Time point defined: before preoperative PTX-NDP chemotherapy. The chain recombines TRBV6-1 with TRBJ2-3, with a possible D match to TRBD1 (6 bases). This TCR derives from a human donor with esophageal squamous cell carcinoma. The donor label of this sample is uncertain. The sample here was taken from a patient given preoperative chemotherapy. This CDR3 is CASSGRGVTDTQYF. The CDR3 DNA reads TGTGCCAGCAGTGGCAGGGGAGTCACAGATACGCAGTACTTT.